This T cell receptor (beta chain) was found in a study of identifying expanded T cells in peripheral blood. Collection occurred without any documented infections or immune events in donors. The protocol was immunoSEQ multiplex PCR, while the TCRdb copy is restricted to in-frame clones and leaves out a portion. Found here are some 76,000 clones, roughly 90% of them singletons; the top ten hold about 3.3%. CDR1 is MDHEN and CDR2 is SYDVKM in the germline V gene. CDR3 length: 14 residues. V was pared by 2 bases and J by 2 bases, with 10 bases between. Regarding the study as a whole: Variance in clone template counts between roughly 2-week samples significantly increased with total template count across all healthy donors.

For this clone: The antigen is not known.

Specimen: blood. This TCR derives from a person aged 18 to 69 in good health. This chain uses TRBV28 with TRBJ2-7; D may be TRBD2 (5 bases). CDR3 sequence: CASSLRTLPYEQYF. The DNA of the CDR3 is TGTGCCAGCAGTTTAAGGACTCTTCCCTACGAGCAGTACTTC.